The 12 T cell receptor beta chains in this list originate from one sample, sequenced in a study of T-cell reconstitution after alpha-beta-depleted transplantation in children (dated by TCRdb to the mid-2010s). Library preparation was by PCR. Sequencer: Illumina HiSeq 2500. TCR library preparation used molecular barcoding, with unique molecular identifiers applied to normalize quantification of the TCRbeta repertoire. TCRdb's own reprocessing of the public reads used fastp at Q25 and MiXCR and kept productive beta chains. Entries are consolidated by CDR3 protein sequence, retaining the most common genes and DNA. A total of approximately 520,000 distinct CDR3 sequences appear in this sample, roughly 11% of them only once. Around 15% of the sample lies in the top ten. The treatment or condition label for this specimen denotes: allogeneic hematopoietic cell transplantation with graft depleted of TCRalphabeta T cells and CD19 B cells.

The sample here was PBMCs, mostly from graft donor cells, taken 180 days after TCRalphabeta/CD19-depleted stem cell transplant. The receptors originated from a female patient between 2 and 10 years old who had a stem cell transplant for aplastic anemia, so the T cells may come from the graft donor.

This clonotype was seen a few times. The V and J genes are TRBV7-9 and TRBJ2-1; 9 bases line up with TRBD2. The J segment lost 2 bases and the V segment lost 1 base, leaving 6 bases of the junction unmatched. The CDR3 sequence is 17 residues long. Germline V lookup: CDR1 SEHNR, CDR2 FQNEAQ (reference sequence). The CDR3 region has the DNA TGTGCCAGCAGCTTAGGTAGTAGCGGGAGCGCCTACAATGAGCAGTTCTTC. Amino acid sequence: CASSLGSSGSAYNEQFF.

The chain carries TRBV20-1 and TRBJ1-3, with D unresolved. Trimming took off 1 base at V and 0 bases at J, with 13 bases between the two ends. Per germline, CDR1 DFQATT and CDR2 SNEGSKA (reference sequence). CDR3 length equals 16 residues. CDR3 bases: TGCAGTGCTAGAGCGCGTGCGGTTAGCTCTGGAAACACCATATATTTT. Protein: CSARARAVSSGNTIYF.

This clonotype was seen more than once but under ten times. The chain links TRBV3-1 to TRBJ2-5; TRBD2 matches at 7 bases. The CDR3 covers 15 residues. Germline-derived CDR1 and CDR2 are LGHDT and YNNKEL (reference sequence). J gave up 4 bases and V 3 bases, and 8 bases lay outside the gene matches. DNA for the CDR3: TGTGCCAGCAGCCATCCCGCCCGCGGGAGAGAGACCCAGTACTTC. Encoded protein: CASSHPARGRETQYF.

This clonotype was recorded a few times. This rearrangement joins TRBV15 to TRBJ2-7; D uncertain. Germline V gene data show CDR1 as LNHNV and CDR2 as YYDKDF (reference sequence). V was clipped by 0 bases and J by 6 bases, with 18 bases between them. The CDR3 length is 16 residues. CDR3 nucleotide sequence: TGTGCCACCAGCAGAGATGGTAGCCGTACCGTTGGCGAGCAGTACTTC. Translation: CATSRDGSRTVGEQYF.

This chain links TRBV6-1 with TRBJ2-7; 11 bases are shared with TRBD2. The CDR3 has 14 amino acids. With V trimmed by 7 bases and J by 4 bases, 6 bases remained unmatched. Germline CDR1 reads MNHNS; CDR2 reads SASEGT. The CDR3 reads CASNRVAGGYEQYF. CDR3 nucleotides: TGTGCCAGCAATAGAGTAGCGGGAGGGTACGAGCAGTACTTC.

V usage is TRBV12-3 or TRBV12-4 and J usage is TRBJ2-5; the D gene is possibly TRBD2 (5 bases). The CDR3 contains 14 residues. Trimming pared 7 bases from V and 5 bases from J, leaving 17 bases between. The CDR3 protein is CASTSRELQETQYF. Here the CDR3 DNA reads TGTGCCAGCACGTCGAGGGAATTACAGGAGACCCAGTACTTC.

The sample holds many counts of this clonotype. The chain carries TRBV7-2 and TRBJ2-3; 14 positions agree with TRBD2. With V trimmed by 6 bases and J by 1 base, 9 bases remained unmatched. The CDR3 is 18 residues long. CDR1 is SGHTA and CDR2 is FQGNSA in the germline V gene. The DNA for the CDR3 is TGTGCCAGCAGTCAATTTCCGGGACTAGCGGGAGGCACAGATACGCAGTATTTT. The encoded protein is CASSQFPGLAGGTDTQYF.

This clonotype was seen only a few times. V and J are TRBV7-6 and TRBJ2-1; D may be TRBD1 (5 bases). V lost 1 base and J lost 6, with 13 bases in between. The CDR3 length is 15 residues. Germline CDR1 reads SGHVS; CDR2 reads FNYEAQ. The CDR3 DNA reads TGTGCCAGCAGCTTAGAGGGGTACTGGGGCAATGAGCAGTTCTTC. It yields the protein CASSLEGYWGNEQFF.

This rearrangement joins TRBV5-1 to TRBJ1-2; D might be TRBD1 (6 bases). Trimming took 0 bases from V and 6 from J, leaving 12 bases between them. The CDR3 is 14 amino acids. CDR1 is SGHRS and CDR2 is YFSETQ in the germline V gene. CDR3 in DNA: TGCGCCAGCAGCTTGGCTTCGGGGGCAGATGGCTACACCTTC. It codes for CASSLASGADGYTF.

This chain uses TRBV11-3 with TRBJ1-1, with D perhaps TRBD1 (5 bases). This CDR3 has 16 residues. Trimming took 1 base from V and 5 from J, leaving 17 bases between them. Germline V gene lookup returns CDR1 SGHNT and CDR2 YENEEA. In DNA, the CDR3 is TGTGCCAGCAGCTTAGCTCTACCCTCGGGGGATACTGAAGCTTTCTTT. Residues: CASSLALPSGDTEAFF.

This clonotype appeared a few times. J is TRBJ2-1 and V is TRBV29-1; 15 bases align to TRBD2. Germline CDR1 is SQVTM and CDR2 is ANQGSEA. V lost 7 bases and J lost 15; bases outside the gene matches: 13. The CDR3 is made up of 14 amino acids. CDR3 sequence (DNA): TGCAGCGCCGGGGGGAGGACTAGCGGGAGGGAGTTGTTCTTC. This gives the protein CSAGGRTSGRELFF.

This clonotype was detected a few times. The chain uses TRBV10-3 and TRBJ2-7; no clear D. The CDR3 is 13 residues long. V lost 6 bases to trimming and J lost 5 bases, with 14 bases between them. In germline, CDR1 is ENHRY, CDR2 SYGVKD. The CDR3 nucleotides are TGTGCCATCAGAGAAGGGCGAGACCACGAGCAGTACTTC. It codes for CAIREGRDHEQYF.